One and the same sample provided the 23 T cell receptor beta chains below, sequenced in a study of PD-1 blockade in classical Hodgkin lymphoma (TCRdb year 2020). Libraries were built with the immunoSEQ multiplex PCR assay. TCRdb provides this immuneACCESS table in a form limited to in-frame rearrangements. Some clones are lacking; in checked studies, under half of them reflect an unresolved V gene, and why the rest are absent is not known. The sample records 30,000 to 35,000 clones, approximately 90% of which are singletons. The ten most abundant clones make up roughly 0.2% of the sample. Explained via the paper, the time point label denotes: cycle 1 day 1 (C1D1), immediately before nivolumab initiation. All trial patients had relapsed after autologous stem cell transplantation, with cohorts A, B and C differing in prior brentuximab vedotin exposure. Using a Miltenyi CD4+ T cell isolation kit, CD4+ T cells were purified from thawed PBMCs through magnetic negative selection.

Sequences were derived from CD4+ T cells from blood, sampled at baseline. These receptor sequences come from a human donor with classical Hodgkin lymphoma.

DNA for the CDR3: TGTGCCAGCAGTTACTCGATCGGGGCCAAAGAGACCCAGTACTTC. Its protein is CASSYSIGAKETQYF. V is TRBV6-5 and J is TRBJ2-5; either TRBD1 or TRBD2 may fit D (5 bases each). CDR1 MNHEY and CDR2 SVGAGI come from the germline V gene. The CDR3 extends over 15 amino acids. V lost 0 bases, J lost 3 bases, and 11 bases lay in between.

The CDR3, as DNA: TGTGCCAGCAGCTTAAGTGGCAGATCTAACTATGGCTACACCTTC. This gives the protein CASSLSGRSNYGYTF. V usage is TRBV7-9 and J usage is TRBJ1-2; D ambiguous. Deletions cut 2 bases from V and 0 bases from J, with 10 bases between. The germline CDR1 and CDR2 sequences are SEHNR and FQNEAQ (reference sequence). The CDR3 totals 15 residues.

This chain links TRBV5-1 with TRBJ2-5; D may be TRBD2 (5 bases). The V and J ends lost 4 bases and 0 bases respectively, with 13 bases between them. Germline lookup yields CDR1 SGHRS and CDR2 YFSETQ. This CDR3 has 15 amino acids. The CDR3 sequence: CASSPKRQYQETQYF. The CDR3 DNA is TGCGCCAGCAGCCCCAAGCGGCAGTACCAAGAGACCCAGTACTTC.

This chain joins TRBV6-1 and TRBJ1-5, with D unclear. The CDR3 totals 13 residues. V was cut by 7 bases and J by 0 bases, with 7 bases left in between. Germline V lookup: CDR1 MNHNS, CDR2 SASEGT. Written as DNA, the CDR3 is TGTGCCAGCAAACATCCTAGCAATCAGCCCCAGCATTTT. It translates to CASKHPSNQPQHF.

The gene calls are TRBV6-1 and TRBJ2-7; TRBD1 aligns across 9 bases. Losses at the gene ends were 6 bases for V and 6 bases for J; bases not matched to a gene: 9. Germline CDR1 is MNHNS and CDR2 is SASEGT. The length of the CDR3 is 14 residues. In DNA, the CDR3 is TGTGCCAGCAGAGCCGGGACAGGGTTAAGCGAGCAGTACTTC. Its protein product is CASRAGTGLSEQYF.

This chain connects TRBV29-1 to TRBJ2-1; a possible D gene is TRBD2 (5 bases). CDR1 and CDR2 (germline): SQVTM, ANQGSEA. The germline V and J ends were trimmed by 3 bases and 7 bases, with 16 bases remaining between them. The CDR3 has 14 amino acids. CDR3 loop: CSVDRRSAANEQFF. The CDR3 region has the DNA TGCAGCGTTGACCGGAGGTCAGCGGCTAATGAGCAGTTCTTC.

The V and J genes are TRBV5-1 and TRBJ2-2, with 10 bases identical to TRBD2. The CDR3 has 16 residues. Losses at the gene ends were 4 bases for V and 5 bases for J; bases not matched to a gene: 8. CDR1 SGHRS and CDR2 YFSETQ come from the germline V gene. For the CDR3, the DNA is TGCGCCAGCAGCCCCGGTGGAGCGGGAGGGACCGGGGAGCTGTTTTTT. Amino acid sequence: CASSPGGAGGTGELFF.

This sequence joins TRBV10-3 and TRBJ2-5; D may be TRBD1 (6 bases). Trimming cost V 0 bases and J 2 bases, with 7 bases left between them. CDR1 ENHRY and CDR2 SYGVKD come from the germline V gene. This CDR3 has 14 residues. As DNA, the CDR3 is TGTGCCATCAGTGAGTCAAGGGGGCAAGAGACCCAGTACTTC. Amino acids: CAISESRGQETQYF.

This rearrangement joins TRBV2 to TRBJ1-3; D gene unclear. The CDR3 extends over 15 amino acids. The germline CDR1 and CDR2 sequences are SNHLY and FYNNEI. The ends were cut back, 5 bases at V and 0 bases at J, with 11 bases in the middle. CDR3 residues: CASSWELNSGNTIYF. In DNA, the CDR3 is TGTGCCAGCAGTTGGGAACTTAACTCTGGAAACACCATATATTTT.

Points on this clone: Other DNA sequences in the sample encode the same CDR3. CDR3 loop: CASSMDRGREQYF. In DNA form, the CDR3 reads TGTGCCAGTAGTATGGACAGGGGGCGCGAGCAGTACTTC. The J gene is TRBJ2-7, the V gene TRBV19; 11 bases match TRBD1. The germline V gene has CDR1 LNHDA and CDR2 SQIVND (reference sequence). After removal of 3 bases from V and 6 bases from J, the junction contained 1 base not matched to a gene. This CDR3 is built from 13 residues.

In its sample, this clone was seen once. The chain links TRBV30 to TRBJ2-7; D unclear. CDR3 length equals 11 residues. CDR1 and CDR2 (germline): GTSNPN, SVGIG (reference sequence). Between the trimmed V and J ends, which lost 3 bases and 2 bases, there was a span of 5 bases. The CDR3 protein is CAWSSTYEQYF. As DNA, the CDR3 is TGTGCCTGGAGCTCAACCTACGAGCAGTACTTC.

The gene calls are TRBV30 and TRBJ2-7; TRBD1 is a possible D gene (6 bases). V was shortened by 0 bases and J by 6 bases, with 6 bases between the two germline ends. The CDR3 is 11 residues long. Per germline, CDR1 GTSNPN and CDR2 SVGIG (reference sequence). The DNA for the CDR3 is TGTGCCTGGAGTGTAGGGGGCGAGCAGTACTTC. It codes for CAWSVGGEQYF. The full variable domain, its missing parts supplied by reference TRBV30 and TRBJ2-7, is SQTIHQWPATLVQPVGSPLSLECTVEGTSNPNLYWYRQAAGRGLQLLFYSVGIGQISSEVPQNLSASRPQDRQFILSSKKLLLSDSGFYLCAWSVGGEQYFGPGTRLTVT.

This clone came up a few times. The gene calls are TRBV6-4 and TRBJ2-5; D unclear. Per the germline V gene, CDR1 is MRHNA and CDR2 is SNTAGT. The germline V and J ends were trimmed by 0 bases and 7 bases, with 9 bases remaining between them. There are 13 residues in the CDR3. Here the CDR3 reads CASSDSVLGTQYF. The CDR3 nucleotides read TGTGCCAGCAGTGACTCTGTCTTGGGGACCCAGTACTTC.

The genes are TRBV11-1 and TRBJ2-7; D call uncertain. Germline V gene data show CDR1 as SGHAT and CDR2 as FQDESV (reference sequence). V lost 5 bases and J lost 2, with 13 bases in between. The CDR3 is 14 residues long. CDR3 loop: CASSRIRIPYEQYF. DNA for the CDR3: TGTGCCAGCAGCCGAATCAGGATCCCCTACGAGCAGTACTTC. Drawing the rest from reference TRBV11-1 and TRBJ2-7, the complete variable domain is EAEVAQSPRYKITEKSQAVAFWCDPISGHATLYWYRQILGQGPELLVQFQDESVVDDSQLPKDRFSAERLKGVDSTLKIQPAELGDSAMYLCASSRIRIPYEQYFGPGTRLTVT.

The table lists this clone with a count of one. The chain is built from TRBV7-6 and TRBJ2-2; possibly TRBD1 for D (5 bases). V was cut by 4 bases and J by 3 bases, with 12 bases left in between. The CDR3 runs to 15 residues. CDR1 and CDR2 (germline): SGHVS, FNYEAQ. CDR3 coding DNA: TGTGCCAGCAGCTCCCAGGGCCGCTACACCGGGGAGCTGTTTTTT. As protein: CASSSQGRYTGELFF.

V usage is TRBV6-1 and J usage is TRBJ2-7, with TRBD1 identical over 9 bases. Germline loops: CDR1 MNHNS, CDR2 SASEGT. Germline trimming cut 7 bases from V and 2 bases from J; bases unmatched to any gene: 9. The CDR3 length is 15 residues. The CDR3, as DNA: TGTGCCAGCACAAAGTCCGGGACAGGGCCCTACGAGCAGTACTTC. It specifies CASTKSGTGPYEQYF.

Only one count was recorded for this clone. The chain uses TRBV7-9 and TRBJ1-4; D is unresolved. V lost 4 bases and J lost 4, with 10 bases in between. The CDR3 runs to 14 residues. In germline, CDR1 is SEHNR, CDR2 FQNEAQ (reference sequence). CDR3 DNA sequence: TGTGCCAGCAGCTCCCATCTGGATAATGAAAAACTGTTTTTT. It codes for CASSSHLDNEKLFF.

This clone was recorded once. This chain connects TRBV12-5 to TRBJ1-5; D not certain. This CDR3 is 17 amino acids long. Germline CDR1 reads LGHNT; CDR2 reads FRNRAP. The ends were cut back, 2 bases at V and 1 base at J, with 15 bases in the middle. CDR3 loop: CASGLLRFHESNQPQHF. CDR3 bases: TGTGCTAGTGGTTTGCTACGTTTTCATGAGAGCAATCAGCCCCAGCATTTT. Together with reference TRBV12-5 and TRBJ1-5, the CDR3 gives the full variable domain: DARVTQTPRHKVTEMGQEVTMRCQPILGHNTVFWYRQTMMQGLELLAYFRNRAPLDDSGMPKDRFSAEMPDATLATLKIQPSEPRDSAVYFCASGLLRFHESNQPQHFGDGTRLSIL.

This clone was seen a single time. The V gene is TRBV6-5, the J gene TRBJ2-1; D remains ambiguous. The CDR3 totals 13 residues. CDR1 is MNHEY and CDR2 is SVGAGI in the germline V gene. The ends were cut back, 5 bases at V and 15 bases at J, with 20 bases in the middle. Here the CDR3 reads CASSSRTPEVRFF. The DNA for the CDR3 is TGTGCCAGCAGTAGTAGGACCCCCGAGGTTCGGTTCTTC.

The chain joins TRBV4-1 to TRBJ1-4; D is possibly TRBD1 (6 bases). The germline CDR1 and CDR2 sequences are MGHRA and YSYEKL. V lost 0 bases, J lost 4 bases, and 12 bases lay in between. The CDR3 contains 16 residues. The chain's CDR3 is CASSQDWWTVNEKLFF. CDR3 sequence (DNA): TGCGCCAGCAGCCAAGATTGGTGGACAGTTAATGAAAAACTGTTTTTT.

This rearrangement joins TRBV5-1 to TRBJ2-7, with TRBD2 matching over 10 bases. V was pared by 0 bases and J by 3 bases, with 6 bases of the junction left unmatched. Germline V gene sequence: CDR1 SGHRS, CDR2 YFSETQ. CDR3 length: 16 residues. The CDR3 nucleotides read TGCGCCAGCAGCTTGGCGTTCACTAGCGGGAACTACGAGCAGTACTTC. Protein product: CASSLAFTSGNYEQYF.

The CDR3 sequence: CAIQGGGVNNEQFF. DNA for the CDR3: TGTGCCATTCAGGGGGGAGGCGTAAACAATGAGCAGTTCTTC. The rearrangement joins TRBV10-3 to TRBJ2-1; TRBD1 might be the D (7 bases). V was cut by 9 bases and J by 5 bases, with 17 bases left in between. CDR1 is ENHRY, CDR2 SYGVKD, per germline. The CDR3 has 14 amino acids.

The genes are TRBV28 and TRBJ2-7, with D perhaps matching TRBD1 (6 bases). V was pared by 6 bases and J by 7 bases, with 10 bases between. This CDR3 region has 11 residues. Germline CDR1 is MDHEN and CDR2 is SYDVKM. In DNA form, the CDR3 reads TGTGCCAGCAGCCGACAGGAGGAGCAGTACTTC. Amino acids: CASSRQEEQYF. The entire variable domain, with the rest obtained from reference TRBV28 and TRBJ2-7, is as follows: DVKVTQSSRYLVKRTGEKVFLECVQDMDHENMFWYRQDPGLGLRLIYFSYDVKMKEKGDIPEGYSVSREKKERFSLILESASTNQTSMYLCASSRQEEQYFGPGTRLTVT.